The 3 T cell receptor beta chains presented below share a single source sample, sequenced in a study of shared clonotypes between healthy human individuals (TCRdb year 2020). The library was built by means of the immunoSEQ multiplex PCR assay. Held by TCRdb, this immuneACCESS table contains in-frame sequences only and omits some clones. Under half of the omission traces to an unresolved V gene where checked; the cause of the rest is unknown. This sample gives about 1.1 million clones in total; more than 75% of them show up just once. Jointly, the top ten make up 0.5% to 0.6% of the sample. Specimen: memory CD4+ T cells from PBMCs. The cell subset or site label, read with the paper, signifies: CD45RA-negative fraction. These receptors all come from a young man in good health. Some clones in this sample may be carry-over from other donors' samples.

The V gene is TRBV10-3, the J gene TRBJ1-5; 7 bases are shared with TRBD1. Per the germline V gene, CDR1 is ENHRY and CDR2 is SYGVKD. V gave up 4 bases and J gave up 4 bases; unmatched junction bases: 4. CDR3 size: 14 residues. The CDR3: CAISGGTENQPQHF. For the CDR3, the DNA is TGTGCCATCAGTGGAGGGACAGAGAATCAGCCCCAGCATTTT.

J is TRBJ2-1 and V is TRBV5-6; TRBD2 matches at 12 bases. The germline gives CDR1 SGHDT, CDR2 YYEEEE. V lost 3 bases and J lost 6; bases outside the gene matches: 4. The CDR3 sequence is 15 residues long. The CDR3 nucleotides are TGTGCCAGCAGCTCTAGCGGGAGGGCCCTCAATGAGCAGTTCTTC. The encoded protein is CASSSSGRALNEQFF.

For the CDR3, the DNA is TGTGCCAGTAGTCCGAAGATCCAATTATACGAGCAGTACTTC. Translation: CASSPKIQLYEQYF. The chain employs TRBV19 and TRBJ2-7, with no clear D. The CDR3 runs to 14 residues. Germline lookup yields CDR1 LNHDA and CDR2 SQIVND (reference sequence). Between the trimmed V and J ends, which lost 5 bases and 4 bases, there was a span of 15 bases.